These 24 T cell receptor beta chains originate from one sample sequenced in a study of cytomegalovirus exposure and HLA in healthy donors. This table comes from immunoSEQ multiplex PCR, and its TCRdb copy is limited to in-frame clones, with some not included. The table has 90,000 or so clones, 85% seen once. Specimen: PBMCs. The origin of the receptors is a man aged 18 to 35 in good health and CMV-seropositive.

The chain combines TRBV5-4 with TRBJ2-5, with TRBD2 matching 8 bases. CDR3 length: 15 amino acids. The V gene's germline CDR1 is SGHNT and CDR2 YYREEE (reference sequence). The ends lost 6 bases at V and 6 bases at J; junction bases unmatched: 13. The CDR3 here is CASTWGGLGSQTQYF. The CDR3 coding sequence is TGTGCCAGCACCTGGGGGGGACTAGGGTCGCAGACCCAGTACTTC.

The gene calls are TRBV11-3 and TRBJ2-2; 7 bases align to TRBD2. Unmatched junction bases numbered 6, after V lost 5 bases and J lost 3 bases. This CDR3 spans 15 amino acids. Germline CDR1 SGHNT, CDR2 YENEEA. Here the CDR3 reads CASSRGEGYTGELFF. The CDR3 bases are TGTGCCAGCAGCCGCGGGGAGGGCTACACCGGGGAGCTGTTTTTT.

The chain has TRBV27 and TRBJ2-7, with 9 bases identical to TRBD1. CDR3 size: 16 residues. Unmatched junction bases numbered 5, after V lost 0 bases and J lost 2 bases. Germline CDR1 reads MNHEY; CDR2 reads SMNVEV (reference sequence). Written as DNA, the CDR3 is TGTGCCAGCAGTTTATCTGGGACAGGGAGGCCCTACGAGCAGTACTTC. Translation gives CASSLSGTGRPYEQYF.

The CDR3 coding sequence is TGTGCCAGCAGTTTTCAGGGTCCGGAGACCCAGTACTTC. Translated, it gives CASSFQGPETQYF. This chain joins TRBV28 and TRBJ2-5; possible D gene TRBD1, 5 bases. With 3 bases removed from V and 5 bases from J, the gap between germline ends came to 10 bases. This CDR3 is built from 13 residues. Germline-derived CDR1 and CDR2 are MDHEN and SYDVKM.

This chain uses TRBV7-6 with TRBJ2-1; 7 bases match TRBD1. CDR1 is SGHVS, CDR2 FNYEAQ, per germline. The junction had 2 bases not matched to a gene; V was cut back by 5 bases and J by 4 bases. The CDR3 consists of 13 residues. CDR3 sequence (DNA): TGTGCCAGCAGCCCGACAGGGTACAATGAGCAGTTCTTC. Its protein is CASSPTGYNEQFF. Using reference TRBV7-6 and TRBJ2-1 for the parts outside the CDR3, the full variable domain is GAGVSQSPRYKVTKRGQDVALRCDPISGHVSLYWYRQALGQGPEFLTYFNYEAQQDKSGLPNDRFSAERPEGSISTLTIQRTEQRDSAMYRCASSPTGYNEQFFGPGTRLTVL.

The rearrangement uses TRBV5-1 and TRBJ1-2; D not resolved. The V end was cut by 4 bases, the J end by 2 bases, with 12 bases between. The germline V gene has CDR1 SGHRS and CDR2 YFSETQ. This CDR3 has 14 residues. The CDR3 region has the DNA TGCGCCAGCAGCCTCGGGAGTTCCAACTATGGCTACACCTTC. It is translated as CASSLGSSNYGYTF. Full variable domain (rest looked up from reference TRBV5-1 and TRBJ1-2): KAGVTQTPRYLIKTRGQQVTLSCSPISGHRSVSWYQQTPGQGLQFLFEYFSETQRNKGNFPGRFSGRQFSNSRSEMNVSTLELGDSALYLCASSLGSSNYGYTFGSGTRLTVV.

This clone was seen only once. The J gene is TRBJ2-5, the V gene TRBV2, with 10 bases fitting TRBD2. This CDR3 has 17 residues. Germline-derived CDR1 and CDR2 are SNHLY and FYNNEI. J was trimmed by 5 bases and V by 8 bases; bases with no gene match: 17. The DNA for the CDR3 is TGTGCCAGCCTCCCAGGGCTAGCGGGAGTATGGCAGGAGACCCAGTACTTC. This gives the protein CASLPGLAGVWQETQYF.

This chain uses TRBV7-9 with TRBJ2-1; 11 bases line up with TRBD2. Germline V gene lookup returns CDR1 SEHNR and CDR2 FQNEAQ (reference sequence). Trimming took 6 bases from V and 9 from J; bases not matched to a gene: 10. The CDR3 sequence is 15 residues long. The DNA of the CDR3 is TGTGCCAGCAGATTTAGCGGGAGGGCGTCGCCTGAGCAGTTCTTC. Its translation is CASRFSGRASPEQFF. The whole variable domain, remainder taken from reference TRBV7-9 and TRBJ2-1, is DTGVSQNPRHKITKRGQNVTFRCDPISEHNRLYWYRQTLGQGPEFLTYFQNEAQLEKSRLLSDRFSAERPKGSFSTLEIQRTEQGDSAMYLCASRFSGRASPEQFFGPGTRLTVL.

The V call is TRBV6-5, the J call TRBJ2-2; D not certain. The CDR3 is 15 amino acids. Looked up from germline, CDR1 is MNHEY and CDR2 is SVGAGI. The germline V and J ends were trimmed by 0 bases and 0 bases, with 5 bases remaining between them. The CDR3, as DNA: TGTGCCAGCAGTTACTCCGTTGCGAACACCGGGGAGCTGTTTTTT. This gives the protein CASSYSVANTGELFF.

This clone was detected only a few times. V is TRBV12-5 and J is TRBJ2-3, with D tentatively TRBD1 (5 bases). Germline loops: CDR1 LGHNT, CDR2 FRNRAP. V was trimmed by 3 bases and J by 4 bases, leaving 5 bases between them. There are 12 residues in the CDR3. The DNA of the CDR3 is TGTGCTAGTGGTTTAGGGGCAGATACGCAGTATTTT. This sequence encodes CASGLGADTQYF. The complete variable domain, with remaining parts taken from reference TRBV12-5 and TRBJ2-3, reads DARVTQTPRHKVTEMGQEVTMRCQPILGHNTVFWYRQTMMQGLELLAYFRNRAPLDDSGMPKDRFSAEMPDATLATLKIQPSEPRDSAVYFCASGLGADTQYFGPGTRLTVL.

The rearrangement uses TRBV27 and TRBJ2-1; unclear D gene. The CDR3 sequence is 15 residues long. V was clipped by 3 bases and J by 0 bases, with 9 bases between them. Per the germline V gene, CDR1 is MNHEY and CDR2 is SMNVEV (reference sequence). CDR3 in DNA: TGTGCCAGCAGTTTGACACGCAGCTCCTACAATGAGCAGTTCTTC. Protein product: CASSLTRSSYNEQFF.

The chain carries TRBV30 and TRBJ2-7; D is undetermined. The germline V and J ends were trimmed by 1 base and 2 bases, with 6 bases remaining between them. From germline, CDR1 is GTSNPN and CDR2 SVGIG (reference sequence). The CDR3 sequence is 12 residues long. The CDR3 nucleotides are TGTGCCTGGAGTGGCGGCCCCTACGAGCAGTACTTC. It encodes CAWSGGPYEQYF.

This clone was found a few times. The rearrangement uses TRBV6-1 and TRBJ2-7, with TRBD2 as a possible D gene (6 bases). Per the germline V gene, CDR1 is MNHNS and CDR2 is SASEGT. The length of the CDR3 is 13 residues. Trimming cost V 0 bases and J 6 bases, with 9 bases left between them. Here the CDR3 DNA reads TGTGCCAGCAGTGAAGCGCGGACTACCGAGCAGTACGTC. This sequence encodes CASSEARTTEQYV.

V and J are TRBV1 and TRBJ2-3; the DNA was not used to check the table's D call, TRBD2. TRBV1 is flagged as a pseudogene. CDR3 length: 17 residues. This chain's CDR3 is CTSSSRLAGIDTDTQYF. In DNA form, the CDR3 reads TGCACCAGCAGCTCCCGACTAGCGGGTATCGACACAGATACGCAGTATTTT.

The gene calls are TRBV11-2 and TRBJ2-7, with 7 bases aligning to TRBD2. V dropped 2 bases and J dropped 0; count of bases not matched to a gene: 7. The CDR3 covers 16 residues. The germline gives CDR1 SGHAT, CDR2 FQNNGV. CDR3 bases: TGTGCCAGCAGCTTATTTCCTAGCGGTAACTCCTACGAGCAGTACTTC. This translates into CASSLFPSGNSYEQYF.

The chain carries TRBV28 and TRBJ1-1, with 9 bases fitting TRBD1. Germline CDR1 MDHEN, CDR2 SYDVKM. The CDR3 extends over 12 amino acids. V was pared by 7 bases and J by 11 bases, with 8 bases of the junction left unmatched. As DNA, the CDR3 is TGTGCCAGCACCTTACCCACAGGGGGCGCTTTCTTT. This encodes CASTLPTGGAFF.

V gene TRBV5-6 combines with J gene TRBJ1-1; D is ambiguous. In germline, CDR1 is SGHDT, CDR2 YYEEEE. The CDR3 spans 12 residues. V lost 2 bases to trimming and J lost 6 bases, with 8 bases between them. The CDR3 region is CASSFFPSEAFF. DNA of the CDR3: TGTGCCAGCAGCTTTTTCCCCTCTGAAGCTTTCTTT.

This chain connects TRBV25-1 to TRBJ1-1; 8 nucleotides line up with TRBD1. The germline CDR1 and CDR2 sequences are MGHDK and SYGVNS. This CDR3 has 14 amino acids. Trimming took 3 bases from V and 3 from J; bases not matched to a gene: 3. The CDR3 DNA sequence: TGTGCCAGCAGTGAGGCGGACAGGGACACTGAAGCTTTCTTT. This sequence encodes CASSEADRDTEAFF.

CDR3 sequence (DNA): TGTGCCAGCAGCTCAAGGGATAGGGGTAGCACAGATACGCAGTATTTT. Its translation is CASSSRDRGSTDTQYF. V usage is TRBV11-2 and J usage is TRBJ2-3; a weak D match, TRBD1 (5 bases). Germline-derived CDR1 and CDR2 are SGHAT and FQNNGV. The CDR3 loop spans 16 amino acids. V was cut by 4 bases and J by 0 bases, with 14 bases left in between.

The rearrangement uses TRBV5-4 and TRBJ1-2; TRBD1 agrees at 9 bases. With V trimmed by 5 bases and J by 4 bases, 6 bases remained unmatched. Germline CDR1 is SGHNT and CDR2 is YYREEE (reference sequence). The CDR3 length is 14 residues. CDR3 sequence reads: CASSRQGGAYGYTF. The CDR3 DNA reads as TGTGCCAGCAGTAGACAGGGGGGGGCCTATGGCTACACCTTC.

The chain couples TRBV29-1 to TRBJ2-2; 9 bases align to TRBD1. The CDR3 extends over 13 amino acids. J lost 7 bases, V lost 5 bases, and 5 bases had no gene match. Germline V gene lookup returns CDR1 SQVTM and CDR2 ANQGSEA. The CDR3 protein is CSVIQGADGELFF. The DNA for the CDR3 is TGCAGCGTTATACAGGGGGCGGACGGGGAGCTGTTTTTT.

The gene calls are TRBV27 and TRBJ2-7; 7 nucleotides align to TRBD1. The CDR3 has 18 residues. The V gene's germline CDR1 is MNHEY and CDR2 SMNVEV (reference sequence). V shed 0 bases and J 0 bases; nucleotides not matched to a gene: 11. The CDR3 sequence: CASSLSPRGTKSSYEQYV. In nucleotides, the CDR3 is TGTGCCAGCAGTTTATCCCCCAGGGGGACAAAGAGCTCCTACGAGCAGTACGTC.

The V gene is TRBV7-8, the J gene TRBJ2-7, with TRBD2 matching over 9 bases. CDR3 length: 18 residues. V lost 2 bases and J lost 0; bases outside the gene matches: 11. CDR1 is SGHVS and CDR2 is FQNEAQ in the germline V gene. In nucleotides, the CDR3 is TGTGCCAGCAGCTTACCCAGCGGGAGGCCCAAGAGCTCCTACGAGCAGTACTTC. It translates to CASSLPSGRPKSSYEQYF.

The V gene is TRBV4-1, the J gene TRBJ1-1; 9 bases match TRBD1. The CDR3 has 15 amino acids. Trimming cost V 3 bases and J 1 base; bases outside gene matches: 3. Germline CDR1 MGHRA, CDR2 YSYEKL. In DNA, the CDR3 is TGCGCCAGCAGCCATCCGGGACAGGGGAACACTGAAGCTTTCTTT. This codes for CASSHPGQGNTEAFF.